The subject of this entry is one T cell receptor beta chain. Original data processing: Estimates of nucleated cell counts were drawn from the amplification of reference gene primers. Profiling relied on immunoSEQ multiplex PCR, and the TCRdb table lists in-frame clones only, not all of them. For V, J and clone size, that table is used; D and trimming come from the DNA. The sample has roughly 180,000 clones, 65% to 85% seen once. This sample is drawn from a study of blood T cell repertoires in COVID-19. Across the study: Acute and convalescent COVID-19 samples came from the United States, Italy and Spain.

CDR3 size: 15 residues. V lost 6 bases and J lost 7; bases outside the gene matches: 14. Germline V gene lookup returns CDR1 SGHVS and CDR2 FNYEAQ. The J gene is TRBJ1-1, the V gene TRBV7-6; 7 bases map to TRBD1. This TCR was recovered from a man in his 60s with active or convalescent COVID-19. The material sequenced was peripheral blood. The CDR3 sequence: CASRRNPRGPGEAFF. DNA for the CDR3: TGTGCCAGCAGACGTAACCCTAGGGGGCCCGGTGAAGCTTTCTTT.